This record looks at one TCR beta chain sequence and its context. What it binds is unknown. A much larger clone lies one base from this, so it may be a read error. Healthy Caucasians from Russia aged about 6 to 95 served as donors. Total RNA, at least 5.5 micrograms per sample, came from PBMCs. This specimen belongs to a study of blood T cells in healthy people across ages. Combining a sample-barcoded 5' primer with a J-beta primer mix, a second PCR ran for roughly 7 to 12 cycles. TCRdb analysed the 5' RACE reads with MiXCR anew, one entry per CDR3 protein. The sample has roughly 1.7 million distinct CDR3 sequences; about 31% are singletons. Looked up from germline, CDR1 is SGHTA and CDR2 is FQGTGA. The CDR3 is 16 amino acids. Study-wide points: Roughly linear age-related decline in beta diversity appeared, significant by age around 36.

This receptor was obtained from a woman aged 30 to 39 in good health. This chain joins TRBV7-3 and TRBJ2-7, with 9 bases that match TRBD1. Sequencing was carried out using blood. The CDR3 region is CASSSYWTGVSCEQYF. In nucleotides, the CDR3 is TGTGCCAGCAGCTCCTACTGGACAGGGGTCTCCTGCGAGCAGTACTTC.